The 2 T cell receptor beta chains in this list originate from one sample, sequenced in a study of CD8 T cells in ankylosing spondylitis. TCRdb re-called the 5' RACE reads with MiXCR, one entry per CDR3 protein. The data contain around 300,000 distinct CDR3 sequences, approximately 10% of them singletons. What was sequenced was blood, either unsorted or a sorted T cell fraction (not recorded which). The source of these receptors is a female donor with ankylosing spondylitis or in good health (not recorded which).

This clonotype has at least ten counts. The CDR3 DNA follows: TGTGCCAGCAGTCTTGCCGGTGTTTTGTTAAATGAGCAGTTCTTC. Translation gives CASSLAGVLLNEQFF. V is TRBV7-3 and J is TRBJ2-1; no clear D. The CDR3 contains 15 residues. The germline V gene has CDR1 SGHTA and CDR2 FQGTGA. With 6 bases removed from V and 7 bases from J, the gap between germline ends came to 19 bases.

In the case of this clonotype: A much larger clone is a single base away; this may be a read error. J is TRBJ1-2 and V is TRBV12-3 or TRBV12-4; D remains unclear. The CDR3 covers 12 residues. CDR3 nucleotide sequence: TGTGCCAGCAGTTTAGATAACTATGGCTACCCCTTC. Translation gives CASSLDNYGYPF.